This is a list of T cell receptor beta chains from one sample in a study of cytomegalovirus exposure and HLA in healthy donors. TCRdb keeps only in-frame clones here, not all; method: immunoSEQ multiplex PCR. The sample consists of 100,000 or so clones, around four fifths of them appearing once. The sequencing input was PBMCs. The receptor source for this set is a man younger than 45 in good health and CMV-seronegative. Each CDR3 is given with its conserved first and last residue. D genes are given only for firm matches. Expanded clones get a size class; other rows say once, few or many, or leave the size out.

j_call: TRBJ2-1
clone_size: medium-sized
d_call: .
v_call: TRBV10-1
cdr3_aa: CASSGTGYNEQFF
cdr3_nt: TGCGCCAGCAGTGGTACGGGTTACAATGAGCAGTTCTTC

j_call: TRBJ1-1
clone_size: .
d_call: .
v_call: TRBV7-9
cdr3_aa: CASSLLGDTEAFF
cdr3_nt: TGTGCCAGCAGCTTATTAGGGGACACTGAAGCTTTCTTT

j_call: TRBJ1-1
clone_size: .
d_call: .
v_call: TRBV20-1
cdr3_aa: CSAHRNTEAFF
cdr3_nt: TGCAGTGCTCACAGGAACACTGAAGCTTTCTTT

j_call: TRBJ2-1
clone_size: once
d_call: TRBD2
v_call: TRBV27
cdr3_aa: CASRASGGYEQFF
cdr3_nt: TGTGCTAGTCGGGCTAGCGGGGGGTACGAGCAGTTCTTC

j_call: TRBJ2-5
clone_size: .
d_call: .
v_call: TRBV7-8
cdr3_aa: CASSLKVEEETQYF
cdr3_nt: TGTGCCAGCAGCTTGAAGGTGGAGGAGGAGACCCAGTACTTC

j_call: TRBJ2-1
clone_size: once
d_call: .
v_call: TRBV29-1
cdr3_aa: CSVTVPNEQFF
cdr3_nt: TGCAGCGTGACAGTTCCCAATGAGCAGTTCTTC

j_call: TRBJ2-2
clone_size: .
d_call: .
v_call: TRBV10-1
cdr3_aa: CASTPQTNTGELFF
cdr3_nt: TGCGCCAGCACCCCCCAGACGAACACCGGGGAGCTGTTTTTT

j_call: TRBJ1-1
clone_size: .
d_call: .
v_call: TRBV6-5
cdr3_aa: CASSSLDRAMNTEAFF
cdr3_nt: TGTGCCAGCAGTTCCCTGGACAGAGCTATGAACACTGAAGCTTTCTTT

j_call: TRBJ2-7
clone_size: .
d_call: .
v_call: TRBV5-4
cdr3_aa: CASSLNGGRSYEQYF
cdr3_nt: TGTGCCAGCAGCTTGAACGGGGGGCGATCCTACGAGCAGTACTTC

j_call: TRBJ2-5
clone_size: .
d_call: TRBD2
v_call: TRBV7-9
cdr3_aa: CASSPRRGGQETQYF
cdr3_nt: TGTGCCAGCAGCCCCCGCCGGGGGGGCCAAGAGACCCAGTACTTC

j_call: TRBJ1-2
clone_size: .
d_call: TRBD1
v_call: TRBV27
cdr3_aa: CASRPGTGGRPGYTF
cdr3_nt: TGTGCCAGCAGGCCGGGGACAGGGGGACGCCCTGGCTACACCTTC

j_call: TRBJ2-2
clone_size: .
d_call: .
v_call: TRBV7-6
cdr3_aa: CASSLIRVGDFLPGELFF
cdr3_nt: TGTGCCAGCAGCTTAATTCGGGTTGGCGACTTCTTACCCGGGGAGCTGTTTTTT

j_call: TRBJ1-4
clone_size: .
d_call: .
v_call: TRBV9
cdr3_aa: CASSVEGGFGEKLFF
cdr3_nt: TGTGCCAGCAGCGTAGAAGGGGGATTTGGTGAAAAACTGTTTTTT

j_call: TRBJ2-7
clone_size: .
d_call: .
v_call: TRBV7-2
cdr3_aa: CASSLEGNALEQYF
cdr3_nt: TGTGCCAGCAGCTTAGAGGGGAATGCCCTCGAGCAGTACTTC

j_call: TRBJ1-2
clone_size: few
d_call: TRBD1
v_call: TRBV4-1
cdr3_aa: CASSQEPGTGSGYTF
cdr3_nt: TGCGCCAGCAGCCAAGAACCCGGGACAGGGTCGGGCTACACCTTC

j_call: TRBJ1-1
clone_size: once
d_call: .
v_call: TRBV28
cdr3_aa: CASSLSPTINTEAFF
cdr3_nt: TGTGCCAGCAGTTTATCACCGACTATTAACACTGAAGCTTTCTTT

j_call: TRBJ2-3
clone_size: few
d_call: TRBD2
v_call: TRBV27
cdr3_aa: CASSLLGLADPGATQYF
cdr3_nt: TGTGCCAGCAGTTTACTGGGACTAGCGGACCCTGGGGCTACGCAGTATTTT

j_call: TRBJ1-5
clone_size: .
d_call: .
v_call: TRBV19
cdr3_aa: CASCDITQPQHF
cdr3_nt: TGTGCCAGTTGTGACATCACCCAGCCCCAGCATTTT

j_call: TRBJ1-6
clone_size: .
d_call: .
v_call: TRBV5-4
cdr3_aa: CASSSGPRSSYNSPLHF
cdr3_nt: TGTGCCAGCAGCTCAGGGCCCAGGAGCTCCTATAATTCACCCCTCCACTTT

j_call: TRBJ1-1
clone_size: .
d_call: .
v_call: TRBV15
cdr3_aa: CATSSLTDRPNTEAFF
cdr3_nt: TGTGCCACCAGCTCCCTCACCGACAGACCGAACACTGAAGCTTTCTTT

j_call: TRBJ2-3
clone_size: few
d_call: .
v_call: TRBV5-4
cdr3_aa: CASSLATDTQYF
cdr3_nt: TGTGCCAGCAGCTTGGCTACAGATACGCAGTATTTT

j_call: TRBJ2-7
clone_size: few
d_call: .
v_call: TRBV25-1
cdr3_aa: CASSGPGRRDEYF
cdr3_nt: TGTGCCAGCAGTGGTCCAGGGAGGAGAGACGAGTACTTC

j_call: TRBJ1-2
clone_size: few
d_call: .
v_call: TRBV7-9
cdr3_aa: CASSSIRGGVGYGYTF
cdr3_nt: TGTGCCAGCAGCTCAATTCGGGGGGGTGTAGGCTATGGCTACACCTTC

j_call: TRBJ1-2
clone_size: .
d_call: TRBD1
v_call: TRBV6-5
cdr3_aa: CASRTGTDHYGYTF
cdr3_nt: TGTGCCAGCAGAACAGGGACAGACCACTATGGCTACACCTTC

j_call: TRBJ1-1
clone_size: few
d_call: TRBD1
v_call: TRBV4-3
cdr3_aa: CASSQADRSEAFF
cdr3_nt: TGCGCCAGCAGCCAAGCGGACAGGAGTGAAGCTTTCTTT

j_call: TRBJ2-7
clone_size: few
d_call: .
v_call: TRBV11-3
cdr3_aa: CASSLEFTGKNEQYF
cdr3_nt: TGTGCCAGCAGCTTAGAATTTACAGGGAAAAACGAGCAGTACTTC

j_call: TRBJ1-5
clone_size: .
d_call: .
v_call: TRBV19
cdr3_aa: CASSIPRQPLQPQHF
cdr3_nt: TGTGCCAGTAGTATCCCGAGGCAGCCCTTGCAGCCCCAGCATTTT

j_call: TRBJ2-1
clone_size: .
d_call: .
v_call: TRBV5-6
cdr3_aa: CASKLDYHNEQFF
cdr3_nt: TGTGCCAGCAAGCTGGACTACCACAATGAGCAGTTCTTC

j_call: TRBJ2-1
clone_size: .
d_call: TRBD2
v_call: TRBV29-1
cdr3_aa: CSALDAGGVWEQFF
cdr3_nt: TGCAGCGCTCTGGATGCTGGGGGGGTATGGGAGCAGTTCTTC

j_call: TRBJ2-7
clone_size: .
d_call: .
v_call: TRBV30
cdr3_aa: CAWEQAYEQYF
cdr3_nt: TGTGCCTGGGAACAGGCTTACGAGCAGTACTTC

j_call: TRBJ2-7
clone_size: .
d_call: TRBD1
v_call: TRBV6-6
cdr3_aa: CASSYMGQGIAQYF
cdr3_nt: TGTGCCAGCAGTTACATGGGACAGGGAATCGCGCAGTACTTC

j_call: TRBJ1-2
clone_size: .
d_call: TRBD1
v_call: TRBV5-4
cdr3_aa: CASYRTGDLSNYGYTF
cdr3_nt: TGTGCCAGCTATAGGACAGGGGATCTCAGTAACTATGGCTACACCTTC

j_call: TRBJ1-3
clone_size: .
d_call: .
v_call: TRBV9
cdr3_aa: CASSVTGALPSGNTIYF
cdr3_nt: TGTGCCAGCAGCGTAACAGGAGCCTTACCCTCTGGAAACACCATATATTTT

j_call: TRBJ1-5
clone_size: .
d_call: .
v_call: TRBV2
cdr3_aa: CASKQVPNQPQHF
cdr3_nt: TGTGCCAGCAAACAGGTCCCCAATCAGCCCCAGCATTTT

j_call: TRBJ2-7
clone_size: .
d_call: TRBD2
v_call: TRBV10-2
cdr3_aa: CASRRLAESYEQYF
cdr3_nt: TGCGCCAGCAGACGACTAGCAGAATCCTACGAGCAGTACTTC

j_call: TRBJ2-1
clone_size: once
d_call: .
v_call: TRBV11-3
cdr3_aa: CASSATGSYNEQFF
cdr3_nt: TGTGCCAGCAGCGCCACTGGCTCCTACAATGAGCAGTTCTTC

j_call: TRBJ2-3
clone_size: .
d_call: .
v_call: TRBV6-5
cdr3_aa: CASRTRSSLADTQYF
cdr3_nt: TGTGCCAGCAGGACGAGGTCTAGCCTTGCAGATACGCAGTATTTT

j_call: TRBJ1-2
clone_size: .
d_call: TRBD1
v_call: TRBV6-1
cdr3_aa: CASSEGTGGGGYGYTF
cdr3_nt: TGTGCCAGCAGTGAAGGGACAGGCGGTGGGGGCTATGGCTACACCTTC

j_call: TRBJ2-5
clone_size: .
d_call: .
v_call: TRBV15
cdr3_aa: CATSSSQETQYF
cdr3_nt: TGTGCCACCAGCTCTAGCCAAGAGACCCAGTACTTC

j_call: TRBJ1-6
clone_size: few
d_call: .
v_call: TRBV10-1
cdr3_aa: CASSAGRVNSPLHF
cdr3_nt: TGCGCCAGCAGTGCCGGCAGGGTCAATTCACCCCTCCACTTT

j_call: TRBJ2-7
clone_size: .
d_call: .
v_call: TRBV10-2
cdr3_aa: CASSERGSWEQYF
cdr3_nt: TGCGCCAGCAGTGAGCGGGGGAGTTGGGAGCAGTACTTC

j_call: TRBJ2-7
clone_size: .
d_call: .
v_call: TRBV11-2
cdr3_aa: CASSLVGSGTLAYEQYF
cdr3_nt: TGTGCCAGCAGCTTAGTCGGGTCCGGGACTTTGGCCTACGAGCAGTACTTC

j_call: TRBJ1-2
clone_size: .
d_call: TRBD1
v_call: TRBV11-2
cdr3_aa: CASSFGTASGYTF
cdr3_nt: TGTGCCAGCAGCTTCGGGACAGCTAGTGGCTACACCTTC

j_call: TRBJ2-7
clone_size: .
d_call: .
v_call: TRBV19
cdr3_aa: CASSITARYEQYF
cdr3_nt: TGTGCCAGTAGTATAACAGCAAGATACGAGCAGTACTTC

j_call: TRBJ2-1
clone_size: .
d_call: TRBD1
v_call: TRBV5-4
cdr3_aa: CASSKDRVGRSYNEQFF
cdr3_nt: TGTGCCAGCAGCAAGGACAGGGTAGGACGCTCCTACAATGAGCAGTTCTTC

j_call: TRBJ1-3
clone_size: .
d_call: TRBD1
v_call: TRBV5-1
cdr3_aa: CASSLAGTGSGNTIYF
cdr3_nt: TGCGCCAGCAGCTTGGCCGGGACAGGGTCTGGAAACACCATATATTTT

j_call: TRBJ1-3
clone_size: .
d_call: TRBD1
v_call: TRBV7-9
cdr3_aa: CASSPRQGAPGNTIYF
cdr3_nt: TGTGCCAGCAGCCCCCGACAGGGAGCCCCTGGAAACACCATATATTTT

j_call: TRBJ2-3
clone_size: .
d_call: TRBD1
v_call: TRBV4-3
cdr3_aa: CASSQDWDRGSADTQYF
cdr3_nt: TGCGCCAGCAGCCAAGATTGGGACAGGGGGTCGGCAGATACGCAGTATTTT

j_call: TRBJ2-5
clone_size: .
d_call: TRBD1
v_call: TRBV20-1
cdr3_aa: CSAATGPTQYF
cdr3_nt: TGCAGTGCAGCGACAGGGCCGACCCAGTACTTC

j_call: TRBJ2-7
clone_size: .
d_call: TRBD1
v_call: TRBV5-1
cdr3_aa: CASSWDRAYEQYF
cdr3_nt: TGCGCCAGCAGCTGGGACAGAGCCTACGAGCAGTACTTC

j_call: TRBJ2-3
clone_size: .
d_call: TRBD1
v_call: TRBV5-6
cdr3_aa: CASSSRGQGVRDTQYF
cdr3_nt: TGTGCCAGCAGCTCAAGGGGACAGGGGGTGAGAGATACGCAGTATTTT

j_call: TRBJ2-5
clone_size: .
d_call: TRBD2
v_call: TRBV4-3
cdr3_aa: CASSSIGTSGKETQYF
cdr3_nt: TGCGCCAGCAGCTCCATCGGTACTAGCGGAAAAGAGACCCAGTACTTC